This TCR beta chain emerged from a study of control samples from healthy donors and cancer patients. Trimming shortened V by 6 bases and J by 4 bases, and 10 bases separated the two germline ends. CDR3 length: 12 amino acids. Germline-derived CDR1 and CDR2 are MNHEY and SMNVEV (reference sequence). This clone came up once. This table comes from immunoSEQ multiplex PCR, and its TCRdb copy is limited to in-frame clones, with some not included. The repertoire holds over 50,000 clones, roughly 87% seen once, with approximately 3.4% in the top ten. V gene TRBV27 combines with J gene TRBJ2-7; D gene unclear. The sample was blood. The source is a man over 45 in good health. The DNA of the CDR3 is TGTGCCAGCAGACGGAATATTTACGAGCAGTACTTC. Translation gives CASRRNIYEQYF.